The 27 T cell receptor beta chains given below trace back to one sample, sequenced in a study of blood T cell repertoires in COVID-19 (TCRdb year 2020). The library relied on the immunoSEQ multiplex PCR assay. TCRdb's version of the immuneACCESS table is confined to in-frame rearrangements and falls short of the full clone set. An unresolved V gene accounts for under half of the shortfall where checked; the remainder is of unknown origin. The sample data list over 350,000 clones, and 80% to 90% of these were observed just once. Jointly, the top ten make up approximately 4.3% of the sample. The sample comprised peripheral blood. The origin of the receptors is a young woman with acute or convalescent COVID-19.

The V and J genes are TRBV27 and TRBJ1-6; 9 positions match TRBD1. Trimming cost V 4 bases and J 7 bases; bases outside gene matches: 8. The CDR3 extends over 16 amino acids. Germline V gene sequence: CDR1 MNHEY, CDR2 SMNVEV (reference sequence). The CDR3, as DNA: TGTGCCAGCAGTTCGTTCGGGACAGGGAAAAATTCACCCCTCCACTTT. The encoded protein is CASSSFGTGKNSPLHF.

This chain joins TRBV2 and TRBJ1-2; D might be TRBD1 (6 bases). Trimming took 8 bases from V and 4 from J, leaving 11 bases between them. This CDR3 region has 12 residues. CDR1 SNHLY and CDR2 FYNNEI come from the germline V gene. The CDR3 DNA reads TGTGCCAGCGGGGACAACTTCTATGGCTACACCTTC. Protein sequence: CASGDNFYGYTF.

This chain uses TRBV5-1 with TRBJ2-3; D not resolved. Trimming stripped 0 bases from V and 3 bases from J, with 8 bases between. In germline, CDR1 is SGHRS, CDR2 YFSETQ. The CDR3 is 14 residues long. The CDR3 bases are TGCGCCAGCAGCTTGGATCATTTTACAGATACGCAGTATTTT. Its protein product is CASSLDHFTDTQYF.

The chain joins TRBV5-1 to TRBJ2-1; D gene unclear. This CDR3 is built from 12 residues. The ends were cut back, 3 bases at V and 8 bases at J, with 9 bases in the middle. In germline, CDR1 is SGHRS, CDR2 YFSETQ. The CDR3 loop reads CASSSYLDEQFF. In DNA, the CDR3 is TGCGCCAGCAGCTCCTATTTGGATGAGCAGTTCTTC.

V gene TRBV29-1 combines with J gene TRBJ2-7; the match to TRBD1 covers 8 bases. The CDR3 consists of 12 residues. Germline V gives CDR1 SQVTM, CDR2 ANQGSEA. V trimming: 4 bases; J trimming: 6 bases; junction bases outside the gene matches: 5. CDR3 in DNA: TGCAGCGTTGCCCGGACAGGGTTCGAGCAGTACTTC. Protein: CSVARTGFEQYF.

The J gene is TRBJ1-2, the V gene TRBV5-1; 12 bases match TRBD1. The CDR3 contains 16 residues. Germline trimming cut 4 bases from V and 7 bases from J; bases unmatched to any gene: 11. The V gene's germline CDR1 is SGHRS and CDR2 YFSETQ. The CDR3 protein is CASSPGTGGVVVGYTF. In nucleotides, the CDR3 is TGCGCCAGCAGCCCCGGGACAGGGGGCGTTGTAGTTGGCTACACCTTC.

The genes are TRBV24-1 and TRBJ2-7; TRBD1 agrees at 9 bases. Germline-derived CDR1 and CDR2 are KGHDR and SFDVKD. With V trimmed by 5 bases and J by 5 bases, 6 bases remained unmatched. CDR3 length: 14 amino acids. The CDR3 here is CATSGAGQGNEQYF. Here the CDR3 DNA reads TGTGCCACCAGTGGAGCGGGACAGGGAAACGAGCAGTACTTC.

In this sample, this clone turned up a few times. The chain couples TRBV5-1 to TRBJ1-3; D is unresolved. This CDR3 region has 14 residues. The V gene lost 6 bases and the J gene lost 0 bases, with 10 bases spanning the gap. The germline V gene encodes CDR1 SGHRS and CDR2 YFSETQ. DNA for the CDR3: TGCGCCAGCATGCCAGATCCCTCTGGAAACACCATATATTTT. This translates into CASMPDPSGNTIYF.

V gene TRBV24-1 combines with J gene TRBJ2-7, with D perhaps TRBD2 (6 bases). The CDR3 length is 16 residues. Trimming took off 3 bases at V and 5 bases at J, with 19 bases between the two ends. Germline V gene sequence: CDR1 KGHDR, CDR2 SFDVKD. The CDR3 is CATSDSRAGRYDEQYF. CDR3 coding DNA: TGTGCCACCAGTGATAGTCGGGCGGGGCGGTACGACGAGCAGTACTTC.

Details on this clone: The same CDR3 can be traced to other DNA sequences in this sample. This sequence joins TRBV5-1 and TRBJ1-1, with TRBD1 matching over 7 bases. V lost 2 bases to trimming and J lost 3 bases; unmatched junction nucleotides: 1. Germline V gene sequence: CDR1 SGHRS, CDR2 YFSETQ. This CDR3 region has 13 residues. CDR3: CASSFDRDTEAFF. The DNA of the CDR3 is TGCGCCAGCAGCTTTGACAGGGACACTGAAGCTTTCTTT.

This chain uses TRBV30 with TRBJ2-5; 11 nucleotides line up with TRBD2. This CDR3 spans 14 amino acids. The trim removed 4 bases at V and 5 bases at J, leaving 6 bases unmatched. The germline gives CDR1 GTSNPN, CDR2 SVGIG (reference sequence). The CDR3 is CAWTSGGTWETQYF. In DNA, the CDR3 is TGTGCCTGGACTAGCGGGGGGACGTGGGAGACCCAGTACTTC.

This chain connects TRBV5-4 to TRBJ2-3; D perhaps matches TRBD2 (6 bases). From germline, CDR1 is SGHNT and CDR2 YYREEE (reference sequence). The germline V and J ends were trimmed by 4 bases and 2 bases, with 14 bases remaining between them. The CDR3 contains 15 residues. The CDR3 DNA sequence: TGTGCCAGCAGCCCCACTAGCAGAAACACAGATACGCAGTATTTT. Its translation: CASSPTSRNTDTQYF.

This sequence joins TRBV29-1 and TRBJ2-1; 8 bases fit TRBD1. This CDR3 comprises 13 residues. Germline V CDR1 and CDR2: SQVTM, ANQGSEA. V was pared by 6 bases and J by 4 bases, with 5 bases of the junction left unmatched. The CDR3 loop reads CSVVTGVYNEQFF. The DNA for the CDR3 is TGCAGCGTCGTGACAGGGGTTTACAATGAGCAGTTCTTC.

The CDR3 DNA sequence: TGTGCCAGCAGCCCCCAAGGACTAGCGGGGGGAACCGGGGAGCTGTTTTTT. This sequence encodes CASSPQGLAGGTGELFF. V gene TRBV3-1 (or the pseudogene TRBV3-2) combines with J gene TRBJ2-2, with 14 bases matching TRBD2. CDR1 LGHDT and CDR2 YNNKEL come from the germline V gene (reference sequence). The CDR3 is 17 amino acids. The V and J ends lost 4 bases and 5 bases, in that order; junction bases with no gene match: 6.

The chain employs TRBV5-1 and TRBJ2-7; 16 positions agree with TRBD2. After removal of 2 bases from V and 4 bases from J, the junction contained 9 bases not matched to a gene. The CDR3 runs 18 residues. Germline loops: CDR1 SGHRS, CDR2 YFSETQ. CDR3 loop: CASSLGTSGGVRRYEQYF. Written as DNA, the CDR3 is TGCGCCAGCAGCTTAGGGACTAGCGGGGGGGTTAGAAGGTACGAGCAGTACTTC.

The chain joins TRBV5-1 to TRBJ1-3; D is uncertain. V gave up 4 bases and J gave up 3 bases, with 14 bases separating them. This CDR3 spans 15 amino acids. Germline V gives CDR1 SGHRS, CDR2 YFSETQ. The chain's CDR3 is CASSLTTAGGNTIYF. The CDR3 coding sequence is TGCGCCAGCAGCCTGACGACGGCGGGTGGAAACACCATATATTTT.

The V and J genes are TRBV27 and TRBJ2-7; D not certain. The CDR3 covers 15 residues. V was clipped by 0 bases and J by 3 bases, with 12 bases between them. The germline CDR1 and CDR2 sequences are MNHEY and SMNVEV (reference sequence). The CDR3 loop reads CASSLSAAWYYEQYF. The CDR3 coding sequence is TGTGCCAGCAGTTTATCGGCGGCGTGGTACTACGAGCAGTACTTC.

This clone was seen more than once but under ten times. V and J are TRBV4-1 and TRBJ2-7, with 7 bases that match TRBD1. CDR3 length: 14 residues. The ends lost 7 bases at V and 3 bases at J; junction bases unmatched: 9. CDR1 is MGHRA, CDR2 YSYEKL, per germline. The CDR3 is CASTHRGPNYEQYF. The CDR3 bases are TGCGCCAGCACCCACAGGGGACCGAACTACGAGCAGTACTTC.

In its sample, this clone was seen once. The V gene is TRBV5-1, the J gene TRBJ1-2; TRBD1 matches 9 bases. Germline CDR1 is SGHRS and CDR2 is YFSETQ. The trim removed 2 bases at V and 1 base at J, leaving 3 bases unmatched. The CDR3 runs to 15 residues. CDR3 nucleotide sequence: TGCGCCAGCAGCTTACAGGGGGCCGGTAACTATGGCTACACCTTC. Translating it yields CASSLQGAGNYGYTF.

CDR3 nucleotide sequence: TGCGCCAGCAGCTTGTCAGCGGGGGTCTACGAGCAGTACTTC. It codes for CASSLSAGVYEQYF. This chain connects TRBV5-1 to TRBJ2-7; 8 bases agree with TRBD2. The germline V gene has CDR1 SGHRS and CDR2 YFSETQ. V lost 1 base to trimming and J lost 3 bases; unmatched junction nucleotides: 3. The CDR3 runs to 14 residues.

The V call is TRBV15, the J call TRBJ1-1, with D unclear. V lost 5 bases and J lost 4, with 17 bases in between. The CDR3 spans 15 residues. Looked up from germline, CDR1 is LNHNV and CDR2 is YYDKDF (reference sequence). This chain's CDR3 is CATSLREGYSTEAFF. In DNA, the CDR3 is TGTGCCACCAGCTTACGAGAGGGCTACAGCACTGAAGCTTTCTTT.

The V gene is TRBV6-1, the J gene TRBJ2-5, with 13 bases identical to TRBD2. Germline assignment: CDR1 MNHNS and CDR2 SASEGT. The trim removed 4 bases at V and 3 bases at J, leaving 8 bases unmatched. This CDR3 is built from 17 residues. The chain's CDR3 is CASSGKGLAGIEETQYF. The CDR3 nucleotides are TGTGCCAGCAGTGGTAAGGGACTAGCGGGGATAGAAGAGACCCAGTACTTC.

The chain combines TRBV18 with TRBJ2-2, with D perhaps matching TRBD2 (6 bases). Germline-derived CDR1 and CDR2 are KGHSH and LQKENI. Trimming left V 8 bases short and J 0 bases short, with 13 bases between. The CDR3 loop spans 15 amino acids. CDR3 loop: CASAGKGSNTGELFF. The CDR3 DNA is TGTGCCAGCGCGGGGAAAGGGTCGAACACCGGGGAGCTGTTTTTT.

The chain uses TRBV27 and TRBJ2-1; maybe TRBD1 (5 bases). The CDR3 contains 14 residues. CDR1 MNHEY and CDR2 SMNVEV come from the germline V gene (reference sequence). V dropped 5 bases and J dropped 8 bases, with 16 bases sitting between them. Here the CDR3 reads CASSSGAWEDEQFF. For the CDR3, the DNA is TGTGCCAGCAGTAGTGGGGCATGGGAAGATGAGCAGTTCTTC.

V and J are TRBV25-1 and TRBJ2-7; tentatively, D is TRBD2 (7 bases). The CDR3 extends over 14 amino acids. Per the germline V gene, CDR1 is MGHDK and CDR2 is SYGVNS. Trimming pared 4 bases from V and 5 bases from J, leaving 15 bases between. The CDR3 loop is CASSGLAGAHEQYF. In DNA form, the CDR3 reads TGTGCCAGCAGTGGTTTGGCGGGGGCCCACGAGCAGTACTTC.

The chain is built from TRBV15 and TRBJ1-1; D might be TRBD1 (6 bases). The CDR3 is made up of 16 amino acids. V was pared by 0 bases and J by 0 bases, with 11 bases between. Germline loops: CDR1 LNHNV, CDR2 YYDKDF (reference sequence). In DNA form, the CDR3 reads TGTGCCACCAGCAGAGATGGACAGCCCATGAACACTGAAGCTTTCTTT. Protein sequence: CATSRDGQPMNTEAFF.

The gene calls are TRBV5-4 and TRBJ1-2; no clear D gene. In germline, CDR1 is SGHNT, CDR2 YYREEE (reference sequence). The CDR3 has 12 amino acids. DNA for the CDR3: TGTGCAACCAGAGGATTTAACTATGGCTACACCTTC. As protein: CATRGFNYGYTF.